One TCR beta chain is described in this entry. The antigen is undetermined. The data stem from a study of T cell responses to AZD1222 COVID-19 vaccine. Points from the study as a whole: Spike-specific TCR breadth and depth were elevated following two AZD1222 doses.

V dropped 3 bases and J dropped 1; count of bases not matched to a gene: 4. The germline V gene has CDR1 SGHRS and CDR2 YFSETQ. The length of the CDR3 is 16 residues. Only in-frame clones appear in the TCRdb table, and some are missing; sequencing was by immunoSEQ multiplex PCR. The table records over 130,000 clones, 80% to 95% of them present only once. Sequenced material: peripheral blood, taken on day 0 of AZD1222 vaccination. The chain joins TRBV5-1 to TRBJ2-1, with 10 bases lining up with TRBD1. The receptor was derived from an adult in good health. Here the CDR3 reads CASSSRQGASYNEQFF. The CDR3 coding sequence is TGCGCCAGCAGCTCGCGACAGGGGGCTTCCTACAATGAGCAGTTCTTC.